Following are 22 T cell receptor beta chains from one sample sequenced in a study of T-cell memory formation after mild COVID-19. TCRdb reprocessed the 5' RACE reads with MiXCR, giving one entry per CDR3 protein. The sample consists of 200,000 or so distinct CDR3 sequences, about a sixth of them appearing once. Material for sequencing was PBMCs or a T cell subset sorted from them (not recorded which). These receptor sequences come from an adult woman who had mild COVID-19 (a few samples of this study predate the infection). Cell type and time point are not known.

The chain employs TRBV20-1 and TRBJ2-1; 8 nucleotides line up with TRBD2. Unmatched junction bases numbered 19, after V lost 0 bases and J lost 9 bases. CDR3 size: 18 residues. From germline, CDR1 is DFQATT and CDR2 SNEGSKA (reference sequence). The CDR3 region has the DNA TGCAGTGCTAGAGATTACCAACGTCAGAGCGGGAGCGATCCTGAGCAGTTCTTC. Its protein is CSARDYQRQSGSDPEQFF.

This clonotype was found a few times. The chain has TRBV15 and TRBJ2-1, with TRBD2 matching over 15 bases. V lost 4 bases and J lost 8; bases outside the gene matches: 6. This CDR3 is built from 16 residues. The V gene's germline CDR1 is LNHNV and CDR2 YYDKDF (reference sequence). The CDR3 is CATSTGTSGGRDEQFF. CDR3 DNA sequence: TGTGCCACCAGCACCGGGACTAGCGGGGGGAGGGATGAGCAGTTCTTC.

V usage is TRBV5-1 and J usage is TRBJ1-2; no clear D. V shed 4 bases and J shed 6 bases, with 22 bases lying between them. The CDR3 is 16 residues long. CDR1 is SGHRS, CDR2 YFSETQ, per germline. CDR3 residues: CASSQERRIELHGYTF. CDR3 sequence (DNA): TGCGCCAGCAGCCAGGAACGGCGAATAGAACTCCATGGCTACACCTTC.

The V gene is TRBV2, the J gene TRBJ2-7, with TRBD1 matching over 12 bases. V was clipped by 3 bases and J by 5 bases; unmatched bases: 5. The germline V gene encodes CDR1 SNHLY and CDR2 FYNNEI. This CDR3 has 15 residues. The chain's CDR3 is CASSDRDRGPNEQYF. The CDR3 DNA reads TGTGCCAGCAGTGACCGGGACAGGGGGCCGAACGAGCAGTACTTC.

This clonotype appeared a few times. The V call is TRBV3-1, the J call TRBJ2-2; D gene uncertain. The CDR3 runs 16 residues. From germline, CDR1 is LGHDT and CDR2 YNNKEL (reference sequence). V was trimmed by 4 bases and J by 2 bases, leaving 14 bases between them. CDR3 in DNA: TGTGCCAGCAGCCCTAAGGTTGCGCCCAACACCGGGGAGCTGTTTTTT. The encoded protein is CASSPKVAPNTGELFF.

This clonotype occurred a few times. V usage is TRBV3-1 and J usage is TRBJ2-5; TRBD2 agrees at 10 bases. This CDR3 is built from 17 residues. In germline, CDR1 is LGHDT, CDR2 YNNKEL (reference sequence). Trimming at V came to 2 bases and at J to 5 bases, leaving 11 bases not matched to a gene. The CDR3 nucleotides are TGTGCCAGCAGCCAAATATTAGCGGGGGGTAGTCTGGAGACCCAGTACTTC. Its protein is CASSQILAGGSLETQYF.

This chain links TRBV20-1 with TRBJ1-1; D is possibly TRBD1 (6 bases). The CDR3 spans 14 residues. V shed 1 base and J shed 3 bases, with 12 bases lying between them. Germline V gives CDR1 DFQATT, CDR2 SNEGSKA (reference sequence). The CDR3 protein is CSARVNRDHTEAFF. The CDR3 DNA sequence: TGCAGTGCTAGAGTAAACAGGGACCACACTGAAGCTTTCTTT.

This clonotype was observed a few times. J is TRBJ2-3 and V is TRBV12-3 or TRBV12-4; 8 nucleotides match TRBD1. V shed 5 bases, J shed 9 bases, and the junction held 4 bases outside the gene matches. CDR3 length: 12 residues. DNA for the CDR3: TGTGCCAGCAGTCCCAACAGGGGGACGCAGTATTTT. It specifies CASSPNRGTQYF.

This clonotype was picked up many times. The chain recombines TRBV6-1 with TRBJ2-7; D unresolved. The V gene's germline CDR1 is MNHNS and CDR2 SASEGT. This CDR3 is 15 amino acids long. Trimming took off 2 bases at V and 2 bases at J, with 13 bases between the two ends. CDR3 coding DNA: TGTGCCAGCAGTGAACAGCGCCCCTGGGCCTACGAGCAGTACTTC. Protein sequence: CASSEQRPWAYEQYF.

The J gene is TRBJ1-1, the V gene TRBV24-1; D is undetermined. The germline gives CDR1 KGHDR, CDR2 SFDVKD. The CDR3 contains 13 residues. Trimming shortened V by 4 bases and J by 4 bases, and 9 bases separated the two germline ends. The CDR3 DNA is TGTGCCACCAGTGAAGGGCTGGGCACTGAAGCTTTCTTT. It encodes CATSEGLGTEAFF.

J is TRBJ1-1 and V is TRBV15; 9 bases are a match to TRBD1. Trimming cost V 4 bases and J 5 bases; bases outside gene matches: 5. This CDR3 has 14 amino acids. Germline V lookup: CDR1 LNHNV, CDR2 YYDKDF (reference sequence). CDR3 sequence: CATSTGQGRTEAFF. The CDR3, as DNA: TGTGCCACCAGCACTGGACAGGGGAGGACTGAAGCTTTCTTT.

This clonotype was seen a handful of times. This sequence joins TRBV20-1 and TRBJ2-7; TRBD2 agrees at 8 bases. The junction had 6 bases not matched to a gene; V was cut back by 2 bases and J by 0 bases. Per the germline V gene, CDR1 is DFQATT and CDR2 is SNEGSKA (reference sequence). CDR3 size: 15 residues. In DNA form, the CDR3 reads TGCAGTGCTAGAATGCGGGAGGCCTTCTCCTACGAGCAGTACTTC. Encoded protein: CSARMREAFSYEQYF.

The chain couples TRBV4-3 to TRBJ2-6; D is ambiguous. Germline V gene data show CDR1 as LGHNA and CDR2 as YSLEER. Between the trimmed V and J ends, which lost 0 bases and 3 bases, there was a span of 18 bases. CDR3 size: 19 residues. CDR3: CASSQDVGARRGGANVLTF. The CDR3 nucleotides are TGCGCCAGCAGCCAAGATGTGGGTGCAAGGAGAGGTGGGGCCAACGTCCTGACTTTC.

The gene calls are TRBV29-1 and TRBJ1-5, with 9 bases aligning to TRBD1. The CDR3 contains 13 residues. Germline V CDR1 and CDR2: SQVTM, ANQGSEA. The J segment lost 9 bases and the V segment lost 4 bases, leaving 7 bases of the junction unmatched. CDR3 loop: CSVVVGQGAPQHF. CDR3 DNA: TGCAGCGTTGTAGTGGGACAGGGTGCGCCCCAGCATTTT.

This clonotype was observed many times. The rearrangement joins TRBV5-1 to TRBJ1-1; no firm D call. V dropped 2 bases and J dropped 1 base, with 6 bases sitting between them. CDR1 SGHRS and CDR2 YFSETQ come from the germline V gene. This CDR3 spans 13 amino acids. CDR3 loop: CASSLMGNTEAFF. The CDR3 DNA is TGCGCCAGCAGCTTAATGGGGAACACTGAAGCTTTCTTT.

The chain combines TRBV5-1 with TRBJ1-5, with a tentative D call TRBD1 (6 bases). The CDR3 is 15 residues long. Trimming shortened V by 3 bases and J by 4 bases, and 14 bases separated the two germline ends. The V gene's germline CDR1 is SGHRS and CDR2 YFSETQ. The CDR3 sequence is CASSSLPGENQPQHF. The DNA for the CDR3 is TGCGCCAGCAGCTCACTCCCAGGGGAAAATCAGCCCCAGCATTTT.

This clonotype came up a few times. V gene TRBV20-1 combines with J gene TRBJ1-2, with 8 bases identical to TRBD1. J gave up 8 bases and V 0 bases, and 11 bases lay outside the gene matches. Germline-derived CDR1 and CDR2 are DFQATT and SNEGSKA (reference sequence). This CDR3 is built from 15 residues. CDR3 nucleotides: TGCAGTGCTAGAGACCAGGGGGCGATGAAAATGGGCTACACCTTC. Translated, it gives CSARDQGAMKMGYTF.

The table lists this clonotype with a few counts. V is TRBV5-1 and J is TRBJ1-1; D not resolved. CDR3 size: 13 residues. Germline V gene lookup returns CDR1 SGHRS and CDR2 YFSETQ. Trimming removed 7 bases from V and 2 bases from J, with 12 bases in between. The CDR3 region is CASGESENTEAFF. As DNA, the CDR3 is TGCGCCAGCGGGGAGTCGGAAAACACTGAAGCTTTCTTT.

CDR3 region: CATGGARATDTQYF. In nucleotides, the CDR3 is TGTGCCACCGGGGGGGCGCGAGCGACAGATACGCAGTATTTT. V gene TRBV24-1 combines with J gene TRBJ2-3; possible D gene TRBD2, 7 bases. Germline CDR1 KGHDR, CDR2 SFDVKD. Trimming stripped 9 bases from V and 3 bases from J, with 15 bases between. CDR3 length equals 14 residues.

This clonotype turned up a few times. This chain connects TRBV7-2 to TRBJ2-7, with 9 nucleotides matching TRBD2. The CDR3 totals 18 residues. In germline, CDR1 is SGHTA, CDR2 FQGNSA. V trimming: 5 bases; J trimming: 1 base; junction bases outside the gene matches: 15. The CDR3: CASSTRRGGRADSYEQYF. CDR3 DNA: TGTGCCAGCAGCACCCGGCGGGGCGGGAGGGCCGATTCCTACGAGCAGTACTTC.

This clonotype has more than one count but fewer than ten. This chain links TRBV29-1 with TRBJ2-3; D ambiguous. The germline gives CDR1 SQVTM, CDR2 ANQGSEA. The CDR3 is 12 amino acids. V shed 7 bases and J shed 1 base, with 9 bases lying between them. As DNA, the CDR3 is TGCAGCGCCCAGTTGCGCACAGATACGCAGTATTTT. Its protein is CSAQLRTDTQYF.

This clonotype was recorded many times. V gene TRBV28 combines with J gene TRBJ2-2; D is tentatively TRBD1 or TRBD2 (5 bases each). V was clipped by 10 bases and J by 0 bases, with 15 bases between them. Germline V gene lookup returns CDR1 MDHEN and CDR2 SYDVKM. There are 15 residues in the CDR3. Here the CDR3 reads CATNPGTPNTGELFF. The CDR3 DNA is TGTGCCACCAACCCCGGGACCCCGAACACCGGGGAGCTGTTTTTT. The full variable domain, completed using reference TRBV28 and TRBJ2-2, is DVKVTQSSRYLVKRTGEKVFLECVQDMDHENMFWYRQDPGLGLRLIYFSYDVKMKEKGDIPEGYSVSREKKERFSLILESASTNQTSMYLCATNPGTPNTGELFFGEGSRLTVL.